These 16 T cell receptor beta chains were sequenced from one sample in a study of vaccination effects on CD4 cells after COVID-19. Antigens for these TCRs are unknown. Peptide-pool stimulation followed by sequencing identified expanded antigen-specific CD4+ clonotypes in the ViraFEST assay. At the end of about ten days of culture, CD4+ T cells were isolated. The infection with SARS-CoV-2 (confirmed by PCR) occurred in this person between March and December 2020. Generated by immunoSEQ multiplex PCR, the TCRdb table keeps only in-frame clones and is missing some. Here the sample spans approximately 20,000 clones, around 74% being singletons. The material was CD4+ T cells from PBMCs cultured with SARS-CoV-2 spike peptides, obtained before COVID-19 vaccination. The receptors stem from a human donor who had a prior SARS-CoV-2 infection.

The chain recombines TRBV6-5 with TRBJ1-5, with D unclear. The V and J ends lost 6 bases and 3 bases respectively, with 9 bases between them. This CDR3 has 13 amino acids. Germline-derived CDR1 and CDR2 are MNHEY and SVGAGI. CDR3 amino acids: CASRVGYNQPQHF. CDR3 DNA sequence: TGTGCCAGCAGGGTAGGGTACAATCAGCCCCAGCATTTT.

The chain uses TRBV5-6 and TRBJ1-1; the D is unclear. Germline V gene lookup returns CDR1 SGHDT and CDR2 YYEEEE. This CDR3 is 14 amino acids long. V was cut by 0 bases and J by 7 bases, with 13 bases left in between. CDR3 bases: TGTGCCAGCAGCTTGGCGGGGTTTACAAGTGAAGCTTTCTTT. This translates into CASSLAGFTSEAFF. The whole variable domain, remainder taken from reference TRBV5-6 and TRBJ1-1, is DAGVTQSPTHLIKTRGQQVTLRCSPKSGHDTVSWYQQALGQGPQFIFQYYEEEERQRGNFPDRFSGHQFPNYSSELNVNALLLGDSALYLCASSLAGFTSEAFFGQGTRLTVV.

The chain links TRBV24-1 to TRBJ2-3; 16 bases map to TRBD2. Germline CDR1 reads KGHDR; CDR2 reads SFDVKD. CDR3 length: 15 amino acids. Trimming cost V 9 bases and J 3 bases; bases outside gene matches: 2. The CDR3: CATGTSGRGTDTQYF. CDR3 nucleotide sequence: TGTGCCACCGGGACTAGCGGGAGGGGTACAGATACGCAGTATTTT.

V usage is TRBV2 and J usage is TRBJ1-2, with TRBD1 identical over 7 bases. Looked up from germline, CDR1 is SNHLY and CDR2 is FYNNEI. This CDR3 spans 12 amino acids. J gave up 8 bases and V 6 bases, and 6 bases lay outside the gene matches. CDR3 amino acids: CASRTTGEGYTF. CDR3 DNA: TGTGCCAGCAGGACCACAGGGGAAGGCTACACCTTC.

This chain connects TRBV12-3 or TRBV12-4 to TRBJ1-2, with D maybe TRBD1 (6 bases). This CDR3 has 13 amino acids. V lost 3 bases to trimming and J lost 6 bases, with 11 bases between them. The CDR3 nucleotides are TGTGCCAGCAGTTTTTCAGGGGCCCATGGCTACACCTTC. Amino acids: CASSFSGAHGYTF.

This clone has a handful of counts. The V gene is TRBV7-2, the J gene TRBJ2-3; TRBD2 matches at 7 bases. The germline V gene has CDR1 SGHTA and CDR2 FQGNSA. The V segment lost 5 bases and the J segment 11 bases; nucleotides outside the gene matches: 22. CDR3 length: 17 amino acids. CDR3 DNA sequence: TGTGCCAGCAGCCTACGGGGGGAGGGACTACCTCCTATGTGGCAGTATTTT. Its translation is CASSLRGEGLPPMWQYF.

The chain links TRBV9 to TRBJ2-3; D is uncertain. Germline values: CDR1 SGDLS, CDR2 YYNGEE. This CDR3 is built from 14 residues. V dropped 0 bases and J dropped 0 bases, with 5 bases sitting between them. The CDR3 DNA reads TGTGCCAGCAGCGTAGAGGACAGCACAGATACGCAGTATTTT. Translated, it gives CASSVEDSTDTQYF.

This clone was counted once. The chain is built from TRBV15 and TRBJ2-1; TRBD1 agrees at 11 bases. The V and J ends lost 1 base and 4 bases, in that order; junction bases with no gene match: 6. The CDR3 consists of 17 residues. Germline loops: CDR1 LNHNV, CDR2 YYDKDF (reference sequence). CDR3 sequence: CATSRAPGTGGYNEQFF. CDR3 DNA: TGTGCCACCAGCAGAGCCCCCGGGACAGGGGGTTACAATGAGCAGTTCTTC.

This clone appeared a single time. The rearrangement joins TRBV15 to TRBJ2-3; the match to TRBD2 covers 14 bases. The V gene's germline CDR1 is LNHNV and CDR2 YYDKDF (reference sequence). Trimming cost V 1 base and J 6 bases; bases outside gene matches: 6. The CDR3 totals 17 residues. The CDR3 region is CATSRGGTSGSRDTQYF. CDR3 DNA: TGTGCCACCAGCAGAGGCGGGACTAGCGGGAGTCGGGATACGCAGTATTTT. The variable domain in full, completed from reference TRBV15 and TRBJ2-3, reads DAMVIQNPRYQVTQFGKPVTLSCSQTLNHNVMYWYQQKSSQAPKLLFHYYDKDFNNEADTPDNFQSRRPNTSFCFLDIRSPGLGDTAMYLCATSRGGTSGSRDTQYFGPGTRLTVL.

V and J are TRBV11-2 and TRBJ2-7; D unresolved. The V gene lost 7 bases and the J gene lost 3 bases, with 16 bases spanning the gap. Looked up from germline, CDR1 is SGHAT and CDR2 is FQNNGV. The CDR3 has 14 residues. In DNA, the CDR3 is TGTGCCAGCACCCTACAATTCGCGGACTACGAGCAGTACTTC. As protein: CASTLQFADYEQYF.

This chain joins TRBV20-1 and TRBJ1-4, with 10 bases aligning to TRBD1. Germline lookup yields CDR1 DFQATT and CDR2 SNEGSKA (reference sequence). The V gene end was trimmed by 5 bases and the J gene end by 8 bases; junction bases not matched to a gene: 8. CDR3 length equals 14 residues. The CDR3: CSAGDRGQREKLFF. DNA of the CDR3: TGCAGTGCTGGTGACAGGGGGCAGAGGGAAAAACTGTTTTTT.

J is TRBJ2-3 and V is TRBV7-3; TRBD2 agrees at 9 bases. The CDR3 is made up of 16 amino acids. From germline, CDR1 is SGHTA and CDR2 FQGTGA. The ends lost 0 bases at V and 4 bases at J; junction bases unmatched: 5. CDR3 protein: CASSLTAAGGPDTQYF. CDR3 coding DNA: TGTGCCAGCAGCTTAACCGCGGCGGGAGGGCCAGATACGCAGTATTTT. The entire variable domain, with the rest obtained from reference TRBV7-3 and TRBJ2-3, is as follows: GAGVSQTPSNKVTEKGKYVELRCDPISGHTALYWYRQSLGQGPEFLIYFQGTGAADDSGLPNDRFFAVRPEGSVSTLKIQRTERGDSAVYLCASSLTAAGGPDTQYFGPGTRLTVL.

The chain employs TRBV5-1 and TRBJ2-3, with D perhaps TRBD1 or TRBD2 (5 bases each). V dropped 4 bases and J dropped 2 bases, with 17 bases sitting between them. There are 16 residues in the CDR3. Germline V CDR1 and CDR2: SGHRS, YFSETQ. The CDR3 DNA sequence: TGCGCCAGCAGCCAGAGCCGGGACCTTGACACAGATACGCAGTATTTT. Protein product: CASSQSRDLDTDTQYF.

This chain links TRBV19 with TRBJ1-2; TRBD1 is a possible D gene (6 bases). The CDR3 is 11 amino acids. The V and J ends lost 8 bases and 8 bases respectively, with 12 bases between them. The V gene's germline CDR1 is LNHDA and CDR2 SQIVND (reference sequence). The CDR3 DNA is TGTGCCAGTTCCGCAGGGGTCGGCTACACCTTC. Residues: CASSAGVGYTF.

Written as DNA, the CDR3 is TGTGCCAGCATCCCCCCGGGACAGCCCTACGAGCAGTACTTC. Translating it yields CASIPPGQPYEQYF. V usage is TRBV6-5 and J usage is TRBJ2-7; 7 positions agree with TRBD1. V lost 7 bases, J lost 2 bases, and 8 bases stayed unmatched. The CDR3 has 14 residues. The germline CDR1 and CDR2 sequences are MNHEY and SVGAGI.

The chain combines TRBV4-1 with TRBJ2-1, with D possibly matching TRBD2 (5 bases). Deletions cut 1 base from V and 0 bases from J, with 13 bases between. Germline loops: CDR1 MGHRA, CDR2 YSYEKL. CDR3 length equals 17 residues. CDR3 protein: CASSQGWASRSYNEQFF. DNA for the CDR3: TGCGCCAGCAGCCAAGGATGGGCTAGCCGCTCCTACAATGAGCAGTTCTTC.